Listed below are T cell receptor beta chains from one sample, sequenced in a study of PD-1 blockade in classical Hodgkin lymphoma. TCRdb keeps only in-frame clones here, not all; method: immunoSEQ multiplex PCR. This sample has 39,000 or so clones; around 87% occur once, and the top ten carry about 5.9%. Specimen: peripheral blood mononuclear cells (PBMCs), collected before the second cycle of nivolumab. The receptor set was obtained from a human donor with classical Hodgkin lymphoma. The CDR3 runs from the conserved cysteine through the conserved F or W. The order of the fields is V gene, clone size, D gene, J gene, CDR3 DNA, CDR3 protein. D genes are given only for firm matches. Clone size appears in some rows only: once, few, many, or a class for an expanded clone.

V: TRBV11-3; size: -; D: -; J: TRBJ2-1; DNA: TGTGCCAGCAGCTCCAACTGGGCCGGGAGCTCCTACAATGAGCAGTTCTTC; CDR3: CASSSNWAGSSYNEQFF
V: TRBV29-1; size: -; D: -; J: TRBJ2-5; DNA: TGCAGCGTTGAAAGAGGACAGCAAGAGACCCAGTACTTC; CDR3: CSVERGQQETQYF
V: TRBV4-1; size: -; D: -; J: TRBJ2-7; DNA: TGCGCCAGCAGCCATCCGGCCATCCACGAGCAGTACTTC; CDR3: CASSHPAIHEQYF
V: TRBV28; size: -; D: TRBD1; J: TRBJ1-2; DNA: TGTGCCAGCAGTTTCTCGGGGACAGGGGCGAACTATGGCTACACCTTC; CDR3: CASSFSGTGANYGYTF
V: TRBV28; size: -; D: -; J: TRBJ2-5; DNA: TGTGCCAGCAGTTTAAGCCCCGCAGGGACCCAGTACTTC; CDR3: CASSLSPAGTQYF
V: TRBV4-2; size: -; D: TRBD2; J: TRBJ2-3; DNA: TGTGCCAGCAGCCAAGAGGGACTACCTCGCACAGATACGCAGTATTTT; CDR3: CASSQEGLPRTDTQYF
V: TRBV27; size: -; D: TRBD2; J: TRBJ2-3; DNA: TGTGCCAGCAGTTTGACCCCCAGCGGGAGGTGGGCAGATACGCAGTATTTT; CDR3: CASSLTPSGRWADTQYF
V: TRBV6-5; size: -; D: TRBD1; J: TRBJ1-1; DNA: TGTGCCAGCAGTCCGCGGACAGGGGAGACCACTGAAGCTTTCTTT; CDR3: CASSPRTGETTEAFF
V: TRBV27; size: -; D: -; J: TRBJ2-3; DNA: TGTGCCAGCAGTTTAATTACGGGGAGTGATACGCAGTATTTT; CDR3: CASSLITGSDTQYF
V: TRBV9; size: -; D: -; J: TRBJ2-1; DNA: TGTGCCAGCAGCCCCGGCCCAGGCGGCAATGAGCAGTTCTTC; CDR3: CASSPGPGGNEQFF
V: TRBV28; size: few; D: -; J: TRBJ2-3; DNA: TGTGCCAGCAGTCGCGACAGGTCCTACACAGATACGCAGTATTTT; CDR3: CASSRDRSYTDTQYF
V: TRBV21-1; size: -; D: -; J: TRBJ2-3; DNA: TGTGCCAGCAGTTCAATACTAGCGCACACAGATACGCAGTATTTT; CDR3: CASSSILAHTDTQYF
V: TRBV7-3; size: -; D: TRBD1; J: TRBJ2-5; DNA: TGTGCCAGCAGCACAGGGGATGAGACCCAGTACTTC; CDR3: CASSTGDETQYF
V: TRBV4-1; size: -; D: TRBD2; J: TRBJ2-3; DNA: TGCGCCAGCAGCCATGGGACTAGCGGGAGGGATACGCAGTATTTT; CDR3: CASSHGTSGRDTQYF